The 3 T cell receptor beta chains below come from one sample, sequenced in a study of blood T cell repertoires in COVID-19. Method: immunoSEQ multiplex PCR; TCRdb's copy keeps in-frame clones and lacks some. The repertoire has about 270,000 clones, 70% to 90% of them found once; the top ten carry over 4%. The sample was PBMCs or T cells enriched from blood (not recorded which). Receptors originate from a woman aged 25 to 45 with acute COVID-19.

This clone was counted once. This chain links TRBV5-1 with TRBJ2-3; TRBD2 matches 9 bases. V lost 0 bases, J lost 3 bases, and 5 bases stayed unmatched. From germline, CDR1 is SGHRS and CDR2 YFSETQ. This CDR3 spans 16 amino acids. The CDR3 bases are TGCGCCAGCAGCTTGGCCGCTAGCGGGACTACAGATACGCAGTATTTT. It specifies CASSLAASGTTDTQYF.

This chain links TRBV12-3 or TRBV12-4 with TRBJ2-1, with 8 nucleotides matching TRBD2. This CDR3 is built from 13 residues. Trimming took 8 bases from V and 3 from J; bases not matched to a gene: 3. The chain's CDR3 is CASGAGGYNEQFF. The CDR3 DNA sequence: TGTGCCAGCGGGGCGGGGGGCTACAATGAGCAGTTCTTC.

This sequence joins TRBV19 and TRBJ2-7; D possibly corresponds to TRBD1 (5 bases). Trimming stripped 10 bases from V and 3 bases from J, with 10 bases between. This CDR3 contains 11 residues. Germline V lookup: CDR1 LNHDA, CDR2 SQIVND (reference sequence). Here the CDR3 reads CATRQGYEQYF. In nucleotides, the CDR3 is TGTGCCACCCGTCAGGGCTACGAGCAGTACTTC. The variable domain in full, completed from reference TRBV19 and TRBJ2-7, reads DGGITQSPKYLFRKEGQNVTLSCEQNLNHDAMYWYRQDPGQGLRLIYYSQIVNDFQKGDIAEGYSVSREKKESFPLTVTSAQKNPTAFYLCATRQGYEQYFGPGTRLTVT.